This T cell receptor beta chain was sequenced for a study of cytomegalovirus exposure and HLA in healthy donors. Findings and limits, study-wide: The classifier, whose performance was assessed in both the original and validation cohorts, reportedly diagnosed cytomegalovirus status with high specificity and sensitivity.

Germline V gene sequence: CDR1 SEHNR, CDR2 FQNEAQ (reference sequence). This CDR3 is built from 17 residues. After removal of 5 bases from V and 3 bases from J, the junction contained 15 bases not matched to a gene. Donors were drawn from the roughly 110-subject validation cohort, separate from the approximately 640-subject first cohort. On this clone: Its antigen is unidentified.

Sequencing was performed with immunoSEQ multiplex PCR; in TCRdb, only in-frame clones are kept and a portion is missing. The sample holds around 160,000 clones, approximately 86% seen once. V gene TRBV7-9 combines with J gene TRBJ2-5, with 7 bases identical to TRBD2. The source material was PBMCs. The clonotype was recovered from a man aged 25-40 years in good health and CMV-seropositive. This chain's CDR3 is CASSGSRGGGGEETQYF. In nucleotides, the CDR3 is TGTGCCAGCAGCGGTAGCCGAGGCGGGGGTGGAGAAGAGACCCAGTACTTC. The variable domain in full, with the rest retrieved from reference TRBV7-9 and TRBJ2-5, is DTGVSQNPRHKITKRGQNVTFRCDPISEHNRLYWYRQTLGQGPEFLTYFQNEAQLEKSRLLSDRFSAERPKGSFSTLEIQRTEQGDSAMYLCASSGSRGGGGEETQYFGPGTRLLVL.